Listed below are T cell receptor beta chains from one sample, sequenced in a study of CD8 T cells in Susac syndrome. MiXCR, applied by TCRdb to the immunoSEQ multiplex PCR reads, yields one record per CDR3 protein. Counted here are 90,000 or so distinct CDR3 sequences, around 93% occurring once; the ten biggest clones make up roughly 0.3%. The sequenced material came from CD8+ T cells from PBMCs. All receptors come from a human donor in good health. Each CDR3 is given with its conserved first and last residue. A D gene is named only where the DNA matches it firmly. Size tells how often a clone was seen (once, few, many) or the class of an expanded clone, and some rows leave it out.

TGTGCCAGTAGTACACAGGCGTCAGGTATCAACTACTATGGCTACACCTTC | CASSTQASGINYYGYTF | TRBV19 | - | TRBJ1-2 | -
TGTGCCAGCAGCGTCACGACAGGGAGCCACGCCGAGCAGTACTTC | CASSVTTGSHAEQYF | TRBV9 | TRBD1 | TRBJ2-7 | few
TGTGCCAGCAGCGAAACCGGGACTGGGCCCAGAGGCTACACCTTC | CASSETGTGPRGYTF | TRBV9 | - | TRBJ1-2 | -
TGCAGCGTTGTAAGGGAAACCGGGGAGCTGTTTTTT | CSVVRETGELFF | TRBV29-1 | - | TRBJ2-2 | once
TGTGCCAGCAGTGACGGACCCTACGAGCAGTACTTC | CASSDGPYEQYF | TRBV25-1 | - | TRBJ2-7 | -
TGTGCCAGCAGCCAATATAGCGCGGCGCTGGAGCAGTACTTC | CASSQYSAALEQYF | TRBV3-1 | - | TRBJ2-7 | -
TGTGCCTGGAGTGTCACCGGGGAGCTGTTTTTT | CAWSVTGELFF | TRBV30 | - | TRBJ2-2 | -
TGTGCCAGCAGGGTCGTAGAGACCCAGTACTTC | CASRVVETQYF | TRBV2 | - | TRBJ2-5 | -
TGTGCCAGCGGTCTCCTCATGAACACTGAAGCTTTCTTT | CASGLLMNTEAFF | TRBV2 | - | TRBJ1-1 | -
TGTGCCAGCAGCGCCGGGACTTTCCTTCCTCAAGAGACCCAGTACTTC | CASSAGTFLPQETQYF | TRBV7-2 | - | TRBJ2-5 | -
TGTGCCAGTAGTATAGTGGCATCACCAACAGATACGCAGTATTTT | CASSIVASPTDTQYF | TRBV19 | - | TRBJ2-3 | once
TGTGCCAGCAGCCCTCGGACTAGCGGGGAGATCCAGAGCACAGATACGCAGTATTTT | CASSPRTSGEIQSTDTQYF | TRBV7-9 | TRBD2 | TRBJ2-3 | once
TGTGCTAGTGGTACCCCGGGCAAAGAGACCCAGTACTTC | CASGTPGKETQYF | TRBV12-5 | - | TRBJ2-5 | -
TGTGCCAGCAGCTTGGGGACCCAGGGGGGAAACACCATATATTTT | CASSLGTQGGNTIYF | TRBV7-9 | - | TRBJ1-3 | -
TGCGCCAGCAGCCAAGAGTACGGGGCAACGGTCTACGAGCAGTACTTC | CASSQEYGATVYEQYF | TRBV4-1 | - | TRBJ2-7 | -
TGTGCCAGCAGTGACGGGGGCCATCAGCCCCAGCATTTT | CASSDGGHQPQHF | TRBV7-6 | - | TRBJ1-5 | -
TGCAGCGTTGCCATTTATAGCAATCAGCCCCAGCATTTT | CSVAIYSNQPQHF | TRBV29-1 | - | TRBJ1-5 | -
TGCGCCAGCAGCCCTAGTTACAGGGGCCACGAGCAGTACTTC | CASSPSYRGHEQYF | TRBV5-1 | TRBD1 | TRBJ2-7 | -
TGTGCCAGCTGCGCCGGGACAAAAGATAGCACCGGGGAGCTGTTTTTT | CASCAGTKDSTGELFF | TRBV2 | - | TRBJ2-2 | -
TGCAGTGCCTTTCGACTAGCGGGGGACGAAGAGACCCAGTACTTC | CSAFRLAGDEETQYF | TRBV20-1 | TRBD2 | TRBJ2-5 | -
TGTGCCAGCTCACCACCGTTGGTCGGAAACACCATATATTTT | CASSPPLVGNTIYF | TRBV18 | - | TRBJ1-3 | -
TGCAGCGGGGGGACAGGGGCCTCTGAAGCTTTCTTT | CSGGTGASEAFF | TRBV29-1 | TRBD1 | TRBJ1-1 | once
TGTGCCAGCAGTTTGGGTAAAGGGGCTTTCTTT | CASSLGKGAFF | TRBV12-3/TRBV12-4 | - | TRBJ1-1 | -
TGCAGTGCAAACGGCCCCCTTACAGGGCTCGAGCAGTACTTC | CSANGPLTGLEQYF | TRBV20-1 | - | TRBJ2-7 | -
TGCAGTGCTCAGGGTTCGGAAGATGAAAAACTGTTTTTT | CSAQGSEDEKLFF | TRBV20-1 | - | TRBJ1-4 | -
TGTGCCAGCAGCGCTACCGAGACAGGCTCTGGGGCCAACGTCCTGACTTTC | CASSATETGSGANVLTF | TRBV2 | - | TRBJ2-6 | -
TGTGCCAGCAGCTTAGGGTCCGGCGGGGGCTACGAGCAGTACTTC | CASSLGSGGGYEQYF | TRBV7-2 | TRBD2 | TRBJ2-7 | -
TGTGCCAGCAACCCGCCCGGGACAGGGATCTACGAGCAGTACTTC | CASNPPGTGIYEQYF | TRBV12-3/TRBV12-4 | TRBD1 | TRBJ2-7 | -
TGTGCCAGTAGTATAGGGGTCCCGGTGGCTTTCTTT | CASSIGVPVAFF | TRBV19 | - | TRBJ1-1 | -
TGCAGCGTAAAAGGGACAGCCTTAGAGGGCTACACCTTC | CSVKGTALEGYTF | TRBV29-1 | TRBD1 | TRBJ1-2 | -
TGTGCCAGCAGCTTGGCCACAGATACGCAGTATTTT | CASSLATDTQYF | TRBV5-6 | - | TRBJ2-3 | few
TGTGCCAGCAGCCAAGAAGGGCAGGGGGCATGGAATGAGCAGTTCTTC | CASSQEGQGAWNEQFF | TRBV4-2 | TRBD1 | TRBJ2-1 | -
TGTGCCAGCAGCCAAGGGGGGGGCTCGATCGAGCAGTACTTC | CASSQGGGSIEQYF | TRBV3-1 | - | TRBJ2-7 | -
TGCAGTGCTGACGCCTCGGGGGCGGGATTGACTGAAGCTTTCTTT | CSADASGAGLTEAFF | TRBV20-1 | - | TRBJ1-1 | -
TGTGCCAGCAGCGCCGGGGGACAGGGGTCGCGTTCACCCCTCCACTTT | CASSAGGQGSRSPLHF | TRBV9 | TRBD1 | TRBJ1-6 | -
TGTGCCAGCAGCGGCAGGGACCGTAACTATGGCTACACCTTC | CASSGRDRNYGYTF | TRBV7-9 | - | TRBJ1-2 | -
TGTGCCAGCAGCCCCGGGACGCCAAGGGCTTTCTTT | CASSPGTPRAFF | TRBV12-3/TRBV12-4 | - | TRBJ1-1 | -
TGTGCCAGCAGTTTCAGTGTCCAATTCTACGAGCAGTACTTC | CASSFSVQFYEQYF | TRBV6-5 | - | TRBJ2-7 | -
TGTGCCAGCAGCCCATCGGGACAGGGGTTCAGTCAGCCCCAGCATTTT | CASSPSGQGFSQPQHF | TRBV27 | TRBD1 | TRBJ1-5 | -